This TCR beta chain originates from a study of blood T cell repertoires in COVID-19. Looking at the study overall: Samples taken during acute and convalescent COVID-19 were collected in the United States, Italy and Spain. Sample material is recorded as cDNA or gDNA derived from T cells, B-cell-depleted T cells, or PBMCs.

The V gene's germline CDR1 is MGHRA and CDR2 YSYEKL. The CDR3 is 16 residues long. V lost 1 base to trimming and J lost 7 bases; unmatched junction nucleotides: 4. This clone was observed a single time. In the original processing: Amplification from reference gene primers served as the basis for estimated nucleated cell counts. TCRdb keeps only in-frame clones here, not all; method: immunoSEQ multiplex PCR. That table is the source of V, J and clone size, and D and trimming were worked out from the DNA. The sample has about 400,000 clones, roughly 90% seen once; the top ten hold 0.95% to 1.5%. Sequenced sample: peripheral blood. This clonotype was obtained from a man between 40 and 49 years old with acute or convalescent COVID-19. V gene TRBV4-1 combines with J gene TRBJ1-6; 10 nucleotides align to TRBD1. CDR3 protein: CASSQGQGARNSPLHF. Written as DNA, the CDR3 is TGCGCCAGCAGCCAAGGACAGGGGGCGAGGAATTCACCCCTCCACTTT.